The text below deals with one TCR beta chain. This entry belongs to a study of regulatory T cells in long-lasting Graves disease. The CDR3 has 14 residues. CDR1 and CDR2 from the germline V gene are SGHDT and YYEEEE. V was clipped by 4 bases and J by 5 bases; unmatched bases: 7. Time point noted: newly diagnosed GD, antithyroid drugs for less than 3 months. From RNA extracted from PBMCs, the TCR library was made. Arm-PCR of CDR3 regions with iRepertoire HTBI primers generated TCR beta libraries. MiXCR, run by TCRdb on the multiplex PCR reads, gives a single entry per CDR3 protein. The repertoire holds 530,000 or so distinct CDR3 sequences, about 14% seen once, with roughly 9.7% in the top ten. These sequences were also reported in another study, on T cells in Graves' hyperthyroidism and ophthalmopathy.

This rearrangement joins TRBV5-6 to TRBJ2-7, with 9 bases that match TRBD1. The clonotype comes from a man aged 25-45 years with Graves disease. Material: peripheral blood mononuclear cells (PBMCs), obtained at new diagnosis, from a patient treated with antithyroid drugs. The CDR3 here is CASSMGQGSDEQYF. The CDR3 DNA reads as TGTGCCAGCAGCATGGGACAGGGTTCCGACGAGCAGTACTTC.